This note documents a single T cell receptor (beta chain) sequence. Its antigen is not identified. RNA amounts of about 0.5 to 1 ug underwent reverse transcription with random hexamers. Multiplex PCR with immunoSEQ amplified the TCR beta CDR3 across 54 Vbeta and 13 Jbeta. TCRdb re-called the immunoSEQ multiplex PCR reads through MiXCR, storing one row per CDR3 protein. Of about 200,000 distinct CDR3 sequences listed, roughly 96% were seen once; the top ten hold roughly 0.1%. The CDR3 is made up of 14 amino acids. The germline V gene has CDR1 LNHDA and CDR2 SQIVND (reference sequence). V lost 5 bases and J lost 7; bases outside the gene matches: 7. This specimen belongs to a study of CD8 T cells in Susac syndrome. General observations from the study: Acknowledgment was made by the study that its TCR sequencing and HLA analysis involved a relatively small number of individuals.

Sequencing targeted TCR beta in blood CD8+ and CD4+ T cells. In contrast to the negatively isolated CD8+ and CD4+ T cells, TEMRA cells were FACS-enriched. The sequence was obtained from a human donor in good health. The specimen sequenced was CD4+ T cells from PBMCs. The chain joins TRBV19 to TRBJ1-2, with 10 bases that match TRBD1. CDR3 residues: CASSFDRGPFGYTF. CDR3 sequence (DNA): TGTGCCAGTAGTTTCGACAGGGGGCCTTTTGGCTACACCTTC.